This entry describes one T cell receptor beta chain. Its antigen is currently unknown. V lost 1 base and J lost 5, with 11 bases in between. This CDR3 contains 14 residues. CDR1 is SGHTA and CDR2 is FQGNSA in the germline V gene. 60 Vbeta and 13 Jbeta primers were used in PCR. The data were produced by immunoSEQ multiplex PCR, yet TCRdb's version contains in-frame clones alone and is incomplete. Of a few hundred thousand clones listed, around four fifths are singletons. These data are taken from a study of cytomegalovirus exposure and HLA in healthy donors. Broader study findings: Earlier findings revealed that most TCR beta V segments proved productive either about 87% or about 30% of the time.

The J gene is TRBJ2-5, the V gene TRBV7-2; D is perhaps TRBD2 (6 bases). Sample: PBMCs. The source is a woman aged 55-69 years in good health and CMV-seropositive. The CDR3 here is CASSLVGGGETQYF. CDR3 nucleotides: TGTGCCAGCAGCTTAGTGGGGGGTGGGGAGACCCAGTACTTC.